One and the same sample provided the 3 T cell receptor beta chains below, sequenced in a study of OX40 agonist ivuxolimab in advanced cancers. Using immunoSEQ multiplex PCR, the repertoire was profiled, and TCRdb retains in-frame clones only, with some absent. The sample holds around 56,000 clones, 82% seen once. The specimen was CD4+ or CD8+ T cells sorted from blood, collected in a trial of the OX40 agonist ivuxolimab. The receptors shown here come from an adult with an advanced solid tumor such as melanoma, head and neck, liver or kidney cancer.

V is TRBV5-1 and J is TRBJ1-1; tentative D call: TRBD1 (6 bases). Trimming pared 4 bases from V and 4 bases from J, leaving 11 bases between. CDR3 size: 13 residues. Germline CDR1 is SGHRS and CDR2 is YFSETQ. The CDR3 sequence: CASSGTGTTEAFF. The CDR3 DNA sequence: TGCGCCAGCAGCGGAACAGGGACCACTGAAGCTTTCTTT.

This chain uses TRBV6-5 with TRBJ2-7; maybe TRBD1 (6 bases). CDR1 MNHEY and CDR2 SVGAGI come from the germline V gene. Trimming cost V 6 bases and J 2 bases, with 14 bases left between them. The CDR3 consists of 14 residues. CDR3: CASRWRTETYEQYF. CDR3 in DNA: TGTGCCAGCAGATGGAGGACAGAGACCTACGAGCAGTACTTC.

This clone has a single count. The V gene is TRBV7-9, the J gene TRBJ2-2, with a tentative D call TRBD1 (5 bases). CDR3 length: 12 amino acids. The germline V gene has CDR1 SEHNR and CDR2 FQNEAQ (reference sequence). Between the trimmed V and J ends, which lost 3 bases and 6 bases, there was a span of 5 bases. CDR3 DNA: TGTGCCAGCAGCTTCAGGGCCGGGGAGCTGTTTTTT. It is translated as CASSFRAGELFF.